A selection of T cell receptor beta chains follows, all from one sample in a study of cytomegalovirus exposure and HLA in healthy donors. TCRdb keeps only in-frame clones here, not all; method: immunoSEQ multiplex PCR. The sample lists some 100,000 clones, approximately 85% seen once, with approximately 4.9% in the top ten. The sample was PBMCs. Receptor source: a man aged 18 to 29 in good health and CMV-seronegative. Both conserved end residues are part of each CDR3. Fields, in order: V gene, clone size, J gene, CDR3 protein. Clone size is shown for a subset of rows, as once, few, many or a class of expanded clone.

v_call: TRBV6-1
clone_size: few
j_call: TRBJ1-2
cdr3_aa: CASSGAAEGYGYTF

v_call: TRBV19
clone_size: -
j_call: TRBJ2-7
cdr3_aa: CASSPRTGGLYEQYF

v_call: TRBV15
clone_size: -
j_call: TRBJ2-7
cdr3_aa: CATSSDYRGLYEQYF

v_call: TRBV10-3
clone_size: -
j_call: TRBJ2-6
cdr3_aa: CATKGQLGANVLTF

v_call: TRBV19
clone_size: few
j_call: TRBJ1-2
cdr3_aa: CASSIGGEPLGYTF

v_call: TRBV5-1
clone_size: -
j_call: TRBJ2-5
cdr3_aa: CASSITGTRSQETQYF

v_call: TRBV19
clone_size: -
j_call: TRBJ2-5
cdr3_aa: CASRPGTRRLETQYF

v_call: TRBV9
clone_size: -
j_call: TRBJ1-1
cdr3_aa: CASSVMYGDTEAFF

v_call: TRBV12-5
clone_size: -
j_call: TRBJ2-1
cdr3_aa: CASGLVQGSYNEQFF

v_call: TRBV15
clone_size: -
j_call: TRBJ1-3
cdr3_aa: CATSGGLGNTIYF

v_call: TRBV5-6
clone_size: -
j_call: TRBJ1-3
cdr3_aa: CASSLVNVRASGNTIYF

v_call: TRBV30
clone_size: -
j_call: TRBJ1-4
cdr3_aa: CAWSRDRDSTNEKLFF

v_call: TRBV19
clone_size: -
j_call: TRBJ1-5
cdr3_aa: CASLQGGNQPQHF

v_call: TRBV19
clone_size: -
j_call: TRBJ2-7
cdr3_aa: CASSINRGNLYEQYF

v_call: TRBV7-9
clone_size: -
j_call: TRBJ2-2
cdr3_aa: CASSSRLAGAAGELFF

v_call: TRBV18
clone_size: -
j_call: TRBJ1-2
cdr3_aa: CASSPIAPQGDYGYTF

v_call: TRBV7-6
clone_size: -
j_call: TRBJ2-3
cdr3_aa: CASSSTSGGPSTDTQYF

v_call: TRBV19
clone_size: -
j_call: TRBJ1-1
cdr3_aa: CASRQDSPEAFF

v_call: TRBV19
clone_size: -
j_call: TRBJ1-1
cdr3_aa: CATLLDPEVPTEAFF

v_call: TRBV27
clone_size: -
j_call: TRBJ2-5
cdr3_aa: CASSDLDYPSGSETQYF

v_call: TRBV11-3
clone_size: -
j_call: TRBJ2-7
cdr3_aa: CASSLDRTGEQYF

v_call: TRBV19
clone_size: once
j_call: TRBJ2-1
cdr3_aa: CASSKAAGGSYNEQFF

v_call: TRBV11-2
clone_size: -
j_call: TRBJ2-2
cdr3_aa: CASSSGLAGTGELFF

v_call: TRBV7-8
clone_size: -
j_call: TRBJ1-1
cdr3_aa: CASSLYRQGVTEAFF

v_call: TRBV19
clone_size: once
j_call: TRBJ1-5
cdr3_aa: CASSIQGTNQPQHF

v_call: TRBV6-5
clone_size: -
j_call: TRBJ2-2
cdr3_aa: CATGTGDTGELFF

v_call: TRBV4-1
clone_size: -
j_call: TRBJ2-3
cdr3_aa: CASSQGSGSRTDTQYF

v_call: TRBV29-1
clone_size: -
j_call: TRBJ2-7
cdr3_aa: CSVETSGGGFPFEQYF

v_call: TRBV12-5
clone_size: -
j_call: TRBJ1-5
cdr3_aa: CASGQGEWPQHF

v_call: TRBV19
clone_size: -
j_call: TRBJ2-5
cdr3_aa: CASSMERVPETQYF

v_call: TRBV6-5
clone_size: few
j_call: TRBJ1-2
cdr3_aa: CASSHGLGRAYGYTF

v_call: TRBV30
clone_size: -
j_call: TRBJ2-7
cdr3_aa: CAWSRTGIYEQYF

v_call: TRBV5-6
clone_size: few
j_call: TRBJ1-2
cdr3_aa: CASSMGQGAFGVGYTF